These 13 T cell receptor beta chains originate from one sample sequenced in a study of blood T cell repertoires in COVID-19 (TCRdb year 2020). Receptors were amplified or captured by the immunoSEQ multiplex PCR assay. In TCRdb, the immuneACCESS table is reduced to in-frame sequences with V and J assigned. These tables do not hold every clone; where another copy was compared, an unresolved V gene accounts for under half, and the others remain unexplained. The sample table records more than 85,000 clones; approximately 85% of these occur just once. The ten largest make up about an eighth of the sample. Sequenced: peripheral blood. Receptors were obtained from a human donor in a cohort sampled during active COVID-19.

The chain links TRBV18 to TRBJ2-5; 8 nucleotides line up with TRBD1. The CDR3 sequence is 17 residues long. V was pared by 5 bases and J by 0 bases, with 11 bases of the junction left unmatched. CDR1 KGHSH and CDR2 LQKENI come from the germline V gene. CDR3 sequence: CASSDNRGDLYQETQYF. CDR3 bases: TGTGCCAGCTCAGATAACAGGGGGGACCTGTACCAAGAGACCCAGTACTTC.

Here the CDR3 DNA reads TGTGCCAGCAGACATACTAGCGGGAGTAGGGGAACCGGGGAGCTGTTTTTT. This translates into CASRHTSGSRGTGELFF. The rearrangement uses TRBV9 and TRBJ2-2, with 11 bases fitting TRBD2. With V trimmed by 5 bases and J by 5 bases, 11 bases remained unmatched. Germline V CDR1 and CDR2: SGDLS, YYNGEE. The CDR3 spans 17 residues.

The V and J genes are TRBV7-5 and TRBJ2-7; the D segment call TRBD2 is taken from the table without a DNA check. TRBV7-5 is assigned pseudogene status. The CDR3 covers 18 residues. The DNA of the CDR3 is TGTGCCAGAAGCCCGAGACTAGCGGGGGGGAGGAGCTCCTACGAGCAGTACTTC. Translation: CARSPRLAGGRSSYEQYF.

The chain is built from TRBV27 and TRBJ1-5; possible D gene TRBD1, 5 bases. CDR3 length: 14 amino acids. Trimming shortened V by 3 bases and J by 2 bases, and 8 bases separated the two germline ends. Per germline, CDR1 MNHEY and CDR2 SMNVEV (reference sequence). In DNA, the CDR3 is TGTGCCAGCAGTTTGTTAGGGGGCAATCAGCCCCAGCATTTT. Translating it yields CASSLLGGNQPQHF.

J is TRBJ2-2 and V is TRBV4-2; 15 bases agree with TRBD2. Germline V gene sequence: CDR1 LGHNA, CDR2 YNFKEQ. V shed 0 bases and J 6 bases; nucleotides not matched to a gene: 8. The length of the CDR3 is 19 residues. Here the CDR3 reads CASSQDQGLAGGRAGELFF. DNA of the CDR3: TGTGCCAGCAGCCAAGATCAGGGACTAGCGGGAGGAAGAGCCGGGGAGCTGTTTTTT.

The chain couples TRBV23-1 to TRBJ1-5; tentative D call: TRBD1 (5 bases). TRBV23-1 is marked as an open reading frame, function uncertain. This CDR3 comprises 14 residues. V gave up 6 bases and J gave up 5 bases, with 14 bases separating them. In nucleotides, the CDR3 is TGCGCCAGCAGGGCCGGCGGGGGAGATCAGCCCCAGCATTTT. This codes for CASRAGGGDQPQHF.

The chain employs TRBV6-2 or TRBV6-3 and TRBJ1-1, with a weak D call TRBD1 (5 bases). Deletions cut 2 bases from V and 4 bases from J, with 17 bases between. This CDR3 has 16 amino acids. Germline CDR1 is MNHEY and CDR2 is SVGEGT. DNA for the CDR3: TGTGCCAGCAGTTACGATCTGGGCAGGGCAGGCACTGAAGCTTTCTTT. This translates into CASSYDLGRAGTEAFF.

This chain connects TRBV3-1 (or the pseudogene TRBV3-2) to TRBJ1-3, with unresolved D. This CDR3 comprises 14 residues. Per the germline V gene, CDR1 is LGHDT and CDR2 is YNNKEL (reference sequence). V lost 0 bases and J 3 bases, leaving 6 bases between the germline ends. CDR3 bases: TGTGCCAGCAGCCAAGATCGTCTTGGAAACACCATATATTTT. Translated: CASSQDRLGNTIYF.

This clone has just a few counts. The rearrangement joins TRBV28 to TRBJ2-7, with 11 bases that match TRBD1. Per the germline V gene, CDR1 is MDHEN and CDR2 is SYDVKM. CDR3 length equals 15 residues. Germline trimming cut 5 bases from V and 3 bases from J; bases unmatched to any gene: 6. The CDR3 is CASSLGTGGNYEQYF. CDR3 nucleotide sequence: TGTGCCAGCAGTCTCGGGACAGGGGGAAACTACGAGCAGTACTTC.

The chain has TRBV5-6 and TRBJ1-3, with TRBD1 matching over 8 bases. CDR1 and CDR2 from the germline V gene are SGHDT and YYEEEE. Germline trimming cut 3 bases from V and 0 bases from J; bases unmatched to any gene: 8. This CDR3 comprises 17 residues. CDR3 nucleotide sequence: TGTGCCAGCAGCTCCTATAGGACAGGGTACTCTGGAAACACCATATATTTT. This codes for CASSSYRTGYSGNTIYF.

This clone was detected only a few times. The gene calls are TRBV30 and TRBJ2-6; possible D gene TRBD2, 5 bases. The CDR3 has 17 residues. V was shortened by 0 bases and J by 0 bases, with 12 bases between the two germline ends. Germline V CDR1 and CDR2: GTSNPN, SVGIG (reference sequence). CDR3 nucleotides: TGTGCCTGGAGTGTACGTAGAGGGAGCTCTGGGGCCAACGTCCTGACTTTC. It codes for CAWSVRRGSSGANVLTF.

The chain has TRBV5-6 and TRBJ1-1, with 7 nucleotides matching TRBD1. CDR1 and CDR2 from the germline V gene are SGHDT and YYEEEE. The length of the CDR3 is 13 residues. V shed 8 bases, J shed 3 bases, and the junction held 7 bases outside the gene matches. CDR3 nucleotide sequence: TGTGCCAGTAACAGGGGTAGGTACACTGAAGCTTTCTTT. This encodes CASNRGRYTEAFF.

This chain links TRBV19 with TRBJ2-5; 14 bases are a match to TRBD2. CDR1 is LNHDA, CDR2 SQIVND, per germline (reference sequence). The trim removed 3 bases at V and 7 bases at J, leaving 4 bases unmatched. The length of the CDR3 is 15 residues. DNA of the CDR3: TGTGCCAGTAGTATGTCGACTAGCGGGAGGGGGACCCAGTACTTC. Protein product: CASSMSTSGRGTQYF.